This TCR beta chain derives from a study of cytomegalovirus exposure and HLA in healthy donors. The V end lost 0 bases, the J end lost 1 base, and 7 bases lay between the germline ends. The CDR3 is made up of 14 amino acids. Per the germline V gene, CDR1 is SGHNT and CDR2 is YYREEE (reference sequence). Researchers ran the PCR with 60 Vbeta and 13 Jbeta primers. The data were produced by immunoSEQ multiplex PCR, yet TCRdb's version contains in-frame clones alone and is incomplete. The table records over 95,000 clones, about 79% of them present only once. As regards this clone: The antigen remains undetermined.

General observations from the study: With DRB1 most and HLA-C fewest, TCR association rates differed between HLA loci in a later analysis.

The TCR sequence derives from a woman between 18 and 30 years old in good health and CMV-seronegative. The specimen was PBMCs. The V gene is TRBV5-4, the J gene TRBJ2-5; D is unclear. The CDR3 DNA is TGTGCCAGCAGCTTGGCTGTGGCCCAAGAGACCCAGTACTTC. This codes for CASSLAVAQETQYF.